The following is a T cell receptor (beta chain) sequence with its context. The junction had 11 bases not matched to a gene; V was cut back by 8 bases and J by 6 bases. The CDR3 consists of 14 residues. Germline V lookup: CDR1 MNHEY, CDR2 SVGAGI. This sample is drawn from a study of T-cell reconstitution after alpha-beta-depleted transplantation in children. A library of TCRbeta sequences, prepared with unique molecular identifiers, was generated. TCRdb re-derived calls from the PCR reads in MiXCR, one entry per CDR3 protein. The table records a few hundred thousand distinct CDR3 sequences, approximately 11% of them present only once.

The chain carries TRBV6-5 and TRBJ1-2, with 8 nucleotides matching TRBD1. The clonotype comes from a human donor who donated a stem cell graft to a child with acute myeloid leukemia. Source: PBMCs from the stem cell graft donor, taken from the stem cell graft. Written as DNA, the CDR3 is TGTGCCAGCCGGCGGACAGGGATTATCGATGGCTACACCTTC. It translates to CASRRTGIIDGYTF.